The T cell receptor (beta chain) described here comes from a study of blood T cells in healthy people across ages. Study conclusions and caveats: Getting older went along with TCR beta diversity per million T cells dropping roughly linearly. Unsorted PBMC input precluded a conclusive naive versus antigen-experienced comparison.

This CDR3 comprises 16 residues. Trimming cost V 6 bases and J 8 bases, with 22 bases left between them. Germline V gene data show CDR1 as LGHNA and CDR2 as YSLEER. The authors ran a second PCR of roughly 6 to 12 cycles using a sample-barcoded 5' primer and a J-beta primer mix. Tagging of each cDNA molecule was performed by a template-switch adaptor with 12 random nucleotides. TCRdb passed the 5' RACE reads through MiXCR, listing each CDR3 protein once. Here the sample spans hundreds of thousands of distinct CDR3 sequences, about half being singletons. For this clonotype: The target antigen is unknown.

The sequence was collected from a man older than 75 in good health. The sequenced material came from blood. V and J are TRBV4-3 and TRBJ2-2; the D gene could be TRBD1 or TRBD2 (5 bases each). The CDR3 loop reads CASSLTPGTVGGELFF. CDR3 nucleotides: TGCGCCAGCAGTCTGACCCCCGGGACCGTAGGAGGGGAGCTGTTTTTT.